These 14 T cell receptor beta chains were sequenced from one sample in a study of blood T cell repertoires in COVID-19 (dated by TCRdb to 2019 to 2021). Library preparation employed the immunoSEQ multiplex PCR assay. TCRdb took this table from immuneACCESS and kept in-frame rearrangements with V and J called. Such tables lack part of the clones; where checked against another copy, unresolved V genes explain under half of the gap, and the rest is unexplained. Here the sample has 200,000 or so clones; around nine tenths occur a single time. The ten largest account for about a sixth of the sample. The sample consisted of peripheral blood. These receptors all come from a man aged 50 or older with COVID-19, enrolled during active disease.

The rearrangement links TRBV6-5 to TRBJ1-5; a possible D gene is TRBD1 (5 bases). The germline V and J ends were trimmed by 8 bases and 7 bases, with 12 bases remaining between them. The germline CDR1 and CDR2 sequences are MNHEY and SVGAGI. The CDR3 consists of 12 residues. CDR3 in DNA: TGTGCCAGCGGGGGGAGCGGGCAGCCCCAGCATTTT. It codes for CASGGSGQPQHF.

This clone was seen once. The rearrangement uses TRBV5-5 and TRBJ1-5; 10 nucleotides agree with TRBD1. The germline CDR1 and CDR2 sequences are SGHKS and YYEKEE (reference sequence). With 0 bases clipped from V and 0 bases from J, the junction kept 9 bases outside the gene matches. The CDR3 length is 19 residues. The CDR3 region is CASSLAGQGGRYSNQPQHF. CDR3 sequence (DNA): TGTGCCAGCAGCTTGGCCGGACAGGGGGGGAGATATAGCAATCAGCCCCAGCATTTT. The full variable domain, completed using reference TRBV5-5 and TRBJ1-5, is DAGVTQSPTHLIKTRGQQVTLRCSPISGHKSVSWYQQVLGQGPQFIFQYYEKEERGRGNFPDRFSARQFPNYSSELNVNALLLGDSALYLCASSLAGQGGRYSNQPQHFGDGTRLSIL.

CDR3 DNA: TGTGCCAGCAGTGAAGTATTGGACAGCCCTAGCGGGGAGCTGTTTTTT. It encodes CASSEVLDSPSGELFF. The V call is TRBV25-1, the J call TRBJ2-2, with D perhaps TRBD1 (6 bases). Trimming took off 2 bases at V and 7 bases at J, with 17 bases between the two ends. CDR1 and CDR2 from the germline V gene are MGHDK and SYGVNS. The CDR3 totals 16 residues. Together with reference TRBV25-1 and TRBJ2-2, the CDR3 gives the full variable domain: EADIYQTPRYLVIGTGKKITLECSQTMGHDKMYWYQQDPGMELHLIHYSYGVNSTEKGDLSSESTVSRIRTEHFPLTLESARPSHTSQYLCASSEVLDSPSGELFFGEGSRLTVL.

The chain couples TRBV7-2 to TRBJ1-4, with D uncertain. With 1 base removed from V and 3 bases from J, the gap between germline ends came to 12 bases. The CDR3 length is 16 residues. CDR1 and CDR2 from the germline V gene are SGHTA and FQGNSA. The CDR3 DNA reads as TGTGCCAGCAGCTTAGTTGGTTCCGCGGCTAATGAAAAACTGTTTTTT. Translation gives CASSLVGSAANEKLFF.

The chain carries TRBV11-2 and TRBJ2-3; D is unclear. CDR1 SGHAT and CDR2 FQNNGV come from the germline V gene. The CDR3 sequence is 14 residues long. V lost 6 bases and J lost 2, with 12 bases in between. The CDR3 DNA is TGTGCCAGCAGGCTAGACCGCACCACAGATACGCAGTATTTT. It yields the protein CASRLDRTTDTQYF.

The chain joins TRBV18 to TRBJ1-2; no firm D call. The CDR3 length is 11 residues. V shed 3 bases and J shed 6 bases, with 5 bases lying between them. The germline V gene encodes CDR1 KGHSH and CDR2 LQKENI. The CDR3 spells CASSPQNGYTF. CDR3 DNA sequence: TGTGCCAGCTCACCTCAGAATGGCTACACCTTC.

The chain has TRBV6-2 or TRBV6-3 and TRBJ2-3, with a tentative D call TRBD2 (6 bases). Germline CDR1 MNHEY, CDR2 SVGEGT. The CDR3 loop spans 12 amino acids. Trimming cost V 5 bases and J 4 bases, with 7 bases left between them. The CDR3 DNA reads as TGTGCCAGCAGTCTAGCGCCAGATACGCAGTATTTT. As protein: CASSLAPDTQYF.

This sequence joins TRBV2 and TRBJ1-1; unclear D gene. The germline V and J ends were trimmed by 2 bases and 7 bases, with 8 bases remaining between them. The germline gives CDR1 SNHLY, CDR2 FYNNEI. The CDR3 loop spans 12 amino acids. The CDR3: CASSESEIEAFF. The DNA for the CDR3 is TGTGCCAGCAGTGAAAGTGAGATTGAAGCTTTCTTT.

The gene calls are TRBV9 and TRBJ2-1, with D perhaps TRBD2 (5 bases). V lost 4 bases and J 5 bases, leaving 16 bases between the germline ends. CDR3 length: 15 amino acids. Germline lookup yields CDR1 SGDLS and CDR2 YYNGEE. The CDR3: CASSPGLQFNNEQFF. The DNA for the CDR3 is TGTGCCAGCAGCCCTGGACTGCAGTTTAACAATGAGCAGTTCTTC.

This CDR3 is CASSQGPYEQYF. CDR3 in DNA: TGTGCCAGCAGCCAAGGGCCCTACGAGCAGTACTTC. The chain recombines TRBV4-2 with TRBJ2-7; no clear D. Between the trimmed V and J ends, which lost 1 base and 2 bases, there was a span of 3 bases. The germline V gene encodes CDR1 LGHNA and CDR2 YNFKEQ. There are 12 residues in the CDR3.

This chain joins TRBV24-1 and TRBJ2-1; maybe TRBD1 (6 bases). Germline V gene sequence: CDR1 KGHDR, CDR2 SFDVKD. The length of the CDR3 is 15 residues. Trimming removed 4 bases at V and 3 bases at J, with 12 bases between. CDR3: CATSDRGGGYNEQFF. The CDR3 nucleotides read TGTGCCACCAGTGACAGGGGCGGAGGCTACAATGAGCAGTTCTTC.

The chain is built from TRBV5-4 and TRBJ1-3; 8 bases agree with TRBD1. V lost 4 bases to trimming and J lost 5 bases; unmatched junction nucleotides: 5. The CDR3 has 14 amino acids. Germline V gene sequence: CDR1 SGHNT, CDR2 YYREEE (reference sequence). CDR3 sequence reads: CASSGGQGRNTIYF. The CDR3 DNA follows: TGTGCCAGCAGCGGTGGACAGGGTAGAAACACCATATATTTT.

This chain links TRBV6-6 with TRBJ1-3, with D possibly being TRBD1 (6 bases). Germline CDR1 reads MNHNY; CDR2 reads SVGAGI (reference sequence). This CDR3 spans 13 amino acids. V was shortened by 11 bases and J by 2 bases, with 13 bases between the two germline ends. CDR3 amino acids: CAVLGAPGNTIYF. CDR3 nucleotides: TGTGCCGTTCTGGGGGCCCCTGGAAACACCATATATTTT.

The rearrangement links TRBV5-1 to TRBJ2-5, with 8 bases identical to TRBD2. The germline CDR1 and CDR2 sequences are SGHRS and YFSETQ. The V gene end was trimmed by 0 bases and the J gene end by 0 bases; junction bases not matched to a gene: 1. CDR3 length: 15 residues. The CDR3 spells CASSLGTSNQETQYF. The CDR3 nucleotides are TGCGCCAGCAGCTTGGGGACTAGCAACCAAGAGACCCAGTACTTC.